The present T cell receptor (beta chain) was sequenced within a study of blood T cell repertoires in COVID-19. Whole-study context: Some COVID-19 samples were acute and others convalescent; all came from the United States, Italy and Spain. T cells, B-cell-depleted T cells, or PBMCs provided the cDNA or gDNA that served as material.

The authors' processing: Amplifying reference gene primers gave estimates of nucleated cell counts. Sequencing was performed with immunoSEQ multiplex PCR; in TCRdb, only in-frame clones are kept and a portion is missing. V and J calls and clone size are as listed in that table; D and trimming were resolved from the DNA. The sample lists approximately 260,000 clones; about 80% were seen once. The sequencing sample was made of peripheral blood. This sequence was found in a woman older than 75 with acute or convalescent COVID-19.

The DNA of the CDR3 is TGCGCCAGCACATCTAGCGGGGGGATCAATGAGCAGTTCTTC. As protein: CASTSSGGINEQFF. The chain couples TRBV5-1 to TRBJ2-1, with TRBD2 matching 11 bases. Germline lookup yields CDR1 SGHRS and CDR2 YFSETQ. This CDR3 is built from 14 residues. Trimming at V came to 6 bases and at J to 6 bases, leaving 5 bases not matched to a gene. The whole variable domain, filled in from reference TRBV5-1 and TRBJ2-1, reads KAGVTQTPRYLIKTRGQQVTLSCSPISGHRSVSWYQQTPGQGLQFLFEYFSETQRNKGNFPGRFSGRQFSNSRSEMNVSTLELGDSALYLCASTSSGGINEQFFGPGTRLTVL.